These T cell receptor beta chains were read from a single sample in a study of cytomegalovirus exposure and HLA in healthy donors. Some clones are missing from TCRdb's copy, which holds only in-frame ones; the method was immunoSEQ multiplex PCR. This repertoire shows a few hundred thousand clones, 75% to 90% found once; its top ten account for 11% to 15%. The sample consisted of PBMCs. Source of these receptors: a woman aged 25 to 39 in good health and CMV-seropositive. Each CDR3 is given with its conserved first and last residue. The order of the fields is J gene, CDR3 length, D gene, V gene, clone size, CDR3 DNA, CDR3 protein. A D gene is named only where the DNA matches it firmly. Clone size is given for some rows only: seen once, a few or many times, or a class if the clone is expanded.

J gene: TRBJ2-3
CDR3 length: 15
D gene: TRBD2
V gene: TRBV5-1
clone size: .
CDR3 DNA: TGCGCCAGCAGCTTGTATGGGAGGGGCACAGATACGCAGTATTTT
CDR3 protein: CASSLYGRGTDTQYF

J gene: TRBJ1-2
CDR3 length: 13
D gene: .
V gene: TRBV11-2
clone size: .
CDR3 DNA: TGTGCCAGCAGCTATGACAGTAACTATGGCTACACCTTC
CDR3 protein: CASSYDSNYGYTF

J gene: TRBJ2-3
CDR3 length: 17
D gene: TRBD2
V gene: TRBV11-2
clone size: once
CDR3 DNA: TGTGCCAGCAGCTCCTTGACTAGCGATGGGAGCACAGATACGCAGTATTTT
CDR3 protein: CASSSLTSDGSTDTQYF

J gene: TRBJ1-1
CDR3 length: 12
D gene: .
V gene: TRBV15
clone size: .
CDR3 DNA: TGTGCCACCAGCAGAGATTGGACTGAAGCTTTCTTT
CDR3 protein: CATSRDWTEAFF

J gene: TRBJ1-2
CDR3 length: 14
D gene: TRBD1
V gene: TRBV7-2
clone size: .
CDR3 DNA: TGTGCCAGCAGCTTTTTGGGACAGGGGCTTGGCTACACCTTC
CDR3 protein: CASSFLGQGLGYTF

J gene: TRBJ2-3
CDR3 length: 14
D gene: .
V gene: TRBV4-1
clone size: .
CDR3 DNA: TGCGCCAGCAGCCAAAGCGGGTCTTTAGATACGCAGTATTTT
CDR3 protein: CASSQSGSLDTQYF

J gene: TRBJ2-7
CDR3 length: 15
D gene: .
V gene: TRBV18
clone size: .
CDR3 DNA: TGTGCCAGCTCACCTTGGACAGCCCTAGATTACGAGCAGTACTTC
CDR3 protein: CASSPWTALDYEQYF

J gene: TRBJ2-1
CDR3 length: 15
D gene: TRBD2
V gene: TRBV6-5
clone size: many
CDR3 DNA: TGTGCCAGCAGTTACGGGACTAGCGGGAGTGATGAGCAGTTCTTC
CDR3 protein: CASSYGTSGSDEQFF

J gene: TRBJ1-3
CDR3 length: 14
D gene: .
V gene: TRBV10-3
clone size: .
CDR3 DNA: TGTGCCATCAGCCCAGGGTCGCGAGGAAACACCATATATTTT
CDR3 protein: CAISPGSRGNTIYF

J gene: TRBJ1-4
CDR3 length: 15
D gene: .
V gene: TRBV5-1
clone size: .
CDR3 DNA: TGCGCCAGCAGCCGGGGCGGCAGGTTGGATGAAAAACTGTTTTTT
CDR3 protein: CASSRGGRLDEKLFF

J gene: TRBJ2-5
CDR3 length: 15
D gene: TRBD2
V gene: TRBV2
clone size: .
CDR3 DNA: TGTGCCAGCAGTGAAGGGAGCGGGAGGGAAGGGACCCAGTACTTC
CDR3 protein: CASSEGSGREGTQYF

J gene: TRBJ1-5
CDR3 length: 13
D gene: .
V gene: TRBV4-1
clone size: .
CDR3 DNA: TGCGCCAGCAGCCAAGGGTGGAGGAGTACCCAGCATTTT
CDR3 protein: CASSQGWRSTQHF

J gene: TRBJ2-2
CDR3 length: 12
D gene: .
V gene: TRBV27
clone size: .
CDR3 DNA: TGTGCCAGCAGTTTAAATTCCGGGGAGCTGTTTTTT
CDR3 protein: CASSLNSGELFF

J gene: TRBJ2-1
CDR3 length: 16
D gene: TRBD2
V gene: TRBV9
clone size: once
CDR3 DNA: TGTGCCAGCAGCGCGGGGACTAGCGGCCACGCGATTGAGCAGTTCTTC
CDR3 protein: CASSAGTSGHAIEQFF

J gene: TRBJ1-5
CDR3 length: 13
D gene: .
V gene: TRBV7-9
clone size: .
CDR3 DNA: TGTGCCAGCAGCTTAGCGGGGGGTCAGCCCCAGCATTTT
CDR3 protein: CASSLAGGQPQHF

J gene: TRBJ1-2
CDR3 length: 13
D gene: TRBD1
V gene: TRBV19
clone size: few
CDR3 DNA: TGTGCCAGTAGCCCCGGGACAGACTATGGCTACACCTTC
CDR3 protein: CASSPGTDYGYTF

J gene: TRBJ1-2
CDR3 length: 14
D gene: .
V gene: TRBV9
clone size: .
CDR3 DNA: TGTGCCAGCAGCGTAGACAGGGTGTATGATGGCTACACCTTC
CDR3 protein: CASSVDRVYDGYTF

J gene: TRBJ2-1
CDR3 length: 14
D gene: .
V gene: TRBV7-2
clone size: .
CDR3 DNA: TGTGCCAGCAGCTTAGATTGGTCAGGCGATGAGCAGTTCTTC
CDR3 protein: CASSLDWSGDEQFF

J gene: TRBJ2-1
CDR3 length: 16
D gene: TRBD2
V gene: TRBV28
clone size: .
CDR3 DNA: TGTGCCAGCAGGAGGACTAGCGGGAGTTATATCAATGAGCAGTTCTTC
CDR3 protein: CASRRTSGSYINEQFF

J gene: TRBJ2-2
CDR3 length: 14
D gene: .
V gene: TRBV2
clone size: .
CDR3 DNA: TGTGCCAGCAAGGGTGTGACGAACACCGGGGAGCTGTTTTTT
CDR3 protein: CASKGVTNTGELFF

J gene: TRBJ1-5
CDR3 length: 16
D gene: .
V gene: TRBV30
clone size: .
CDR3 DNA: TGTGCCTGGAGTCCATTCCCAGGGAATAGCAATCAGCCCCAGCATTTT
CDR3 protein: CAWSPFPGNSNQPQHF

J gene: TRBJ1-2
CDR3 length: 14
D gene: .
V gene: TRBV7-9
clone size: .
CDR3 DNA: TGTGCCAGCAGCTTATCCACAGGAAACTATGGCTACACCTTC
CDR3 protein: CASSLSTGNYGYTF

J gene: TRBJ2-2
CDR3 length: 15
D gene: .
V gene: TRBV4-2
clone size: .
CDR3 DNA: TGTGCCAGCAGCGACGGGCTACGGAACACCGGGGAGCTGTTTTTT
CDR3 protein: CASSDGLRNTGELFF

J gene: TRBJ2-7
CDR3 length: 16
D gene: .
V gene: TRBV11-3
clone size: .
CDR3 DNA: TGTGCCAGCACTCGTCGACATCCCTGGCCCACCTACGAGCAGTACTTC
CDR3 protein: CASTRRHPWPTYEQYF

J gene: TRBJ2-1
CDR3 length: 16
D gene: TRBD1
V gene: TRBV13
clone size: .
CDR3 DNA: TGTGCCAGCAGCACCGGGACAGGGAGTCCCTACAATGAGCAGTTCTTC
CDR3 protein: CASSTGTGSPYNEQFF

J gene: TRBJ2-7
CDR3 length: 15
D gene: .
V gene: TRBV5-6
clone size: .
CDR3 DNA: TGTGCCAGCAGCTCTTACGTGTCTTTTGCCTACGAGCAGTACTTC
CDR3 protein: CASSSYVSFAYEQYF

J gene: TRBJ1-4
CDR3 length: 13
D gene: .
V gene: TRBV5-1
clone size: .
CDR3 DNA: TGCGCCAGCAGCCGAGATGACAGCGAAAAACTGTTTTTT
CDR3 protein: CASSRDDSEKLFF

J gene: TRBJ1-4
CDR3 length: 15
D gene: .
V gene: TRBV7-3
clone size: .
CDR3 DNA: TGTGCCAGCAGCTTCCCGTCGCGGGTTAGAGAAAAACTGTTTTTT
CDR3 protein: CASSFPSRVREKLFF

J gene: TRBJ2-7
CDR3 length: 13
D gene: .
V gene: TRBV5-1
clone size: .
CDR3 DNA: TGCGCCAGCAGCTTGGCCTCGGACTACGAGCAGTACTTC
CDR3 protein: CASSLASDYEQYF

J gene: TRBJ1-2
CDR3 length: 14
D gene: TRBD1
V gene: TRBV27
clone size: .
CDR3 DNA: TGTGCCAGCAGTTTATCGAAAGGACAGGGAGGCTACACCTTC
CDR3 protein: CASSLSKGQGGYTF

J gene: TRBJ2-3
CDR3 length: 14
D gene: .
V gene: TRBV27
clone size: .
CDR3 DNA: TGTGCCAGCAGTTTCGGTATCCTGGCAGATACGCAGTATTTT
CDR3 protein: CASSFGILADTQYF

J gene: TRBJ1-1
CDR3 length: 13
D gene: .
V gene: TRBV15
clone size: .
CDR3 DNA: TGTGCCACCAGCAGAGGGGGGGCGCCTGAAGCTTTCTTT
CDR3 protein: CATSRGGAPEAFF

J gene: TRBJ2-7
CDR3 length: 13
D gene: TRBD2
V gene: TRBV10-3
clone size: few
CDR3 DNA: TGTGCCACTGAAGGGACTAGCGGCTACGAGCAGTACTTC
CDR3 protein: CATEGTSGYEQYF

J gene: TRBJ2-3
CDR3 length: 17
D gene: .
V gene: TRBV5-1
clone size: .
CDR3 DNA: TGCGCCAGCAGCTTAAAGTCTATGGCGGGTAGCACAGATACGCAGTATTTT
CDR3 protein: CASSLKSMAGSTDTQYF

J gene: TRBJ1-5
CDR3 length: 12
D gene: TRBD1
V gene: TRBV27
clone size: .
CDR3 DNA: TGTGCCAGCAGTTCACCGGACAGGATCCAGCATTTT
CDR3 protein: CASSSPDRIQHF

J gene: TRBJ1-5
CDR3 length: 16
D gene: .
V gene: TRBV19
clone size: .
CDR3 DNA: TGTGCCAGTAGTATAGTCGGCACATATAGCAATCAGCCCCAGCATTTT
CDR3 protein: CASSIVGTYSNQPQHF

J gene: TRBJ2-5
CDR3 length: 17
D gene: TRBD2
V gene: TRBV7-9
clone size: .
CDR3 DNA: TGTGCCAGCAGCTTAGGAGGATTAGCGGGAGGTGGTGAGACCCAGTACTTC
CDR3 protein: CASSLGGLAGGGETQYF

J gene: TRBJ2-1
CDR3 length: 14
D gene: TRBD2
V gene: TRBV6-4
clone size: .
CDR3 DNA: TGTGCCAGCAGTGACCTAGCGGGAGGCGATGAGCAGTTCTTC
CDR3 protein: CASSDLAGGDEQFF

J gene: TRBJ2-1
CDR3 length: 13
D gene: TRBD2
V gene: TRBV7-9
clone size: .
CDR3 DNA: TGTGCCAGCACCCCTAGCGGTTACAATGAGCAGTTCTTC
CDR3 protein: CASTPSGYNEQFF

J gene: TRBJ2-7
CDR3 length: 13
D gene: .
V gene: TRBV25-1
clone size: .
CDR3 DNA: TGTGCCAGTACCGGGCCCGCCGACTACGAGCAGTACTTC
CDR3 protein: CASTGPADYEQYF

J gene: TRBJ2-7
CDR3 length: 14
D gene: TRBD1
V gene: TRBV27
clone size: .
CDR3 DNA: TGTGCCAGCAGTCTAAACGGACAGGGCTACGAGCAGTACTTC
CDR3 protein: CASSLNGQGYEQYF

J gene: TRBJ2-7
CDR3 length: 15
D gene: .
V gene: TRBV7-7
clone size: .
CDR3 DNA: TGTGCTAGCAGCCCAACACCAGGACAGACCTACGAGCAGTACTTC
CDR3 protein: CASSPTPGQTYEQYF

J gene: TRBJ1-4
CDR3 length: 14
D gene: TRBD1
V gene: TRBV9
clone size: .
CDR3 DNA: TGTGCCAGCAGCCGAGGACAGGGAGGTGAAAAACTGTTTTTT
CDR3 protein: CASSRGQGGEKLFF

J gene: TRBJ2-7
CDR3 length: 16
D gene: .
V gene: TRBV7-2
clone size: .
CDR3 DNA: TGTGCCAGCAGCCACGGTCGTGGCACGGCTTCCGACGAGCAGTACTTC
CDR3 protein: CASSHGRGTASDEQYF

J gene: TRBJ2-1
CDR3 length: 15
D gene: TRBD2
V gene: TRBV11-2
clone size: .
CDR3 DNA: TGTGCCAGCAGCTTAGCTAGCGGGAGGTTTAATGAGCAGTTCTTC
CDR3 protein: CASSLASGRFNEQFF

J gene: TRBJ1-3
CDR3 length: 18
D gene: TRBD1
V gene: TRBV9
clone size: .
CDR3 DNA: TGTGCCAGCAGCGAACCAAATAGGACAGGCCGTACTGGAAACACCATATATTTT
CDR3 protein: CASSEPNRTGRTGNTIYF

J gene: TRBJ1-2
CDR3 length: 16
D gene: .
V gene: TRBV10-3
clone size: .
CDR3 DNA: TGTGCCATCAAGCCCGCACAAGGATCTACCCGGGGTGGCTACACCTTC
CDR3 protein: CAIKPAQGSTRGGYTF

J gene: TRBJ1-1
CDR3 length: 14
D gene: .
V gene: TRBV30
clone size: .
CDR3 DNA: TGTGCCTGGAGCTACGGTGGAAGGGGCACTGAAGCTTTCTTT
CDR3 protein: CAWSYGGRGTEAFF

J gene: TRBJ1-1
CDR3 length: 15
D gene: .
V gene: TRBV5-1
clone size: .
CDR3 DNA: TGCGCCAGCAGCTTGGCCGCGGGCGTGAACACTGAAGCTTTCTTT
CDR3 protein: CASSLAAGVNTEAFF

J gene: TRBJ1-5
CDR3 length: 14
D gene: TRBD1
V gene: TRBV6-5
clone size: .
CDR3 DNA: TGTGCCAGCAGCCGGGACAGGGGCAATCAGCCCCAGCATTTT
CDR3 protein: CASSRDRGNQPQHF

J gene: TRBJ1-5
CDR3 length: 16
D gene: TRBD1
V gene: TRBV4-1
clone size: .
CDR3 DNA: TGCGCCAGCAGCCAAATGACCGGGACAGGGGTTCAGCCCCAGCATTTT
CDR3 protein: CASSQMTGTGVQPQHF

J gene: TRBJ1-5
CDR3 length: 14
D gene: .
V gene: TRBV7-8
clone size: .
CDR3 DNA: TGTGCCAGCAGCCGGGGAGACGGTAATCAGCCCCAGCATTTT
CDR3 protein: CASSRGDGNQPQHF

J gene: TRBJ2-7
CDR3 length: 15
D gene: TRBD1
V gene: TRBV4-1
clone size: .
CDR3 DNA: TGCGCCAGCAGCCAAGAGGGACAGGGTTGGCACGAGCAGTACTTC
CDR3 protein: CASSQEGQGWHEQYF